This T cell receptor (beta chain) was sequenced in a study of blood T cell repertoires in COVID-19. Study background: Sites across the United States, Italy and Spain contributed samples from acute and convalescent COVID-19. The cDNA or gDNA used as material had been derived from T cells, B-cell-depleted T cells, or PBMCs.

Recruits, aged about 18 to 100 years, lived in 24 US areas. Original processing methods: Amplification with reference gene primers provided the estimates of nucleated cell counts. The repertoire was sequenced with immunoSEQ multiplex PCR; TCRdb's copy has only in-frame clones and lacks some. The D gene and trimming were derived from the DNA, and the V and J assignments and clone size from that table. The table lists around 420,000 clones, 88% of them singletons. This clone was seen a handful of times. Sequencing used PBMCs or T cells enriched from blood (not recorded which). This receptor was identified in a woman in her thirties or forties with acute COVID-19.

Here the CDR3 reads CASSQPAGPQHF. The CDR3, as DNA: TGCGCCAGCAGCCAACCCGCGGGGCCCCAGCATTTT. V and J are TRBV4-1 and TRBJ1-5; D remains unclear. V was cut by 2 bases and J by 9 bases, with 8 bases left in between. Germline CDR1 reads MGHRA; CDR2 reads YSYEKL. This CDR3 is 12 amino acids long.